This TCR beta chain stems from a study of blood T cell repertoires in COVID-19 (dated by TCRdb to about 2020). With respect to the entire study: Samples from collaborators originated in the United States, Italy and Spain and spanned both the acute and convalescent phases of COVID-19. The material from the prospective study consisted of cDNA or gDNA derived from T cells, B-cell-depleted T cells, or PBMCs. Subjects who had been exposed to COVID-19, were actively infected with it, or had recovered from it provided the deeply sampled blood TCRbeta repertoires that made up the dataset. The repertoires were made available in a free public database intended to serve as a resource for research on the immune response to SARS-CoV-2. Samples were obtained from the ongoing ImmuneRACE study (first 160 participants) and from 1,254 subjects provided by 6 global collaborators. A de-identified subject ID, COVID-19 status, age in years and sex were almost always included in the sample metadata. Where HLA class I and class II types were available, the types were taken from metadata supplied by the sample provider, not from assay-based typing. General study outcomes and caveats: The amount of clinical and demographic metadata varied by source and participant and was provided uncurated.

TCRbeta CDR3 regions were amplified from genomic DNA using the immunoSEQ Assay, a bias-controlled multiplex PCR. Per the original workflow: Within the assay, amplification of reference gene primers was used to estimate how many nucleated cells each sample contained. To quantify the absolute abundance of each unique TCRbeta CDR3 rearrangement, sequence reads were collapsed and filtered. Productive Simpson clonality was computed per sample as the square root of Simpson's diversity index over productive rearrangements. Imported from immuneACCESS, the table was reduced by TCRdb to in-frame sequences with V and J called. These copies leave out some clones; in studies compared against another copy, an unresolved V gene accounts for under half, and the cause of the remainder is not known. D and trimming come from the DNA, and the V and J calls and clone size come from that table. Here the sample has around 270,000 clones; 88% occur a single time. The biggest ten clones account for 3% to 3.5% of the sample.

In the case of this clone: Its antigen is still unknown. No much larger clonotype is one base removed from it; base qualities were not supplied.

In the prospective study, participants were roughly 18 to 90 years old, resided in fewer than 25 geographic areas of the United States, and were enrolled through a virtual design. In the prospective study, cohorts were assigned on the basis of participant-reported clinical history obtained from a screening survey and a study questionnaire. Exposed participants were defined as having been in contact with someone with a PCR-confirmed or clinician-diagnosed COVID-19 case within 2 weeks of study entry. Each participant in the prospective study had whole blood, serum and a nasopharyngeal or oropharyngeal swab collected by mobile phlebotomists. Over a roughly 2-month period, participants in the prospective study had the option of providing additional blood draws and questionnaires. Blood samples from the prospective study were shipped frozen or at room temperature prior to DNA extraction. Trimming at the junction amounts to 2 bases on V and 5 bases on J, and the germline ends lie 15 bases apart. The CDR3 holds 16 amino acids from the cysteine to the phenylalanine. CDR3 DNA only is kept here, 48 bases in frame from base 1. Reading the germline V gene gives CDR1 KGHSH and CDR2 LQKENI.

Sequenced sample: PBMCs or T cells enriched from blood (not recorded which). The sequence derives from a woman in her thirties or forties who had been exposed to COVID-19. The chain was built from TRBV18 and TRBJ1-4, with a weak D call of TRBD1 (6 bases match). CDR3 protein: CASSPKTGNANEKLFF. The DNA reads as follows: TGTGCCAGCTCACCAAAGACAGGAAATGCGAATGAAAAACTGTTTTTT.